This TCR beta chain originates from a study of T cell responses to AZD1222 COVID-19 vaccine. Study at large: Pooling covered second doses at about 4 or about 12 weeks. Study results and caveats: Two doses of AZD1222 preceded a rise in Spike-specific TCR breadth and depth.

The CDR3 has 13 residues. Between the trimmed V and J ends, which lost 4 bases and 0 bases, there was a span of 7 bases. Germline V gives CDR1 SQVTM, CDR2 ANQGSEA. As regards this clone: Its antigen is unknown.

Sequencing used immunoSEQ multiplex PCR; TCRdb keeps in-frame clones, though not all of them. This repertoire shows fewer than 150,000 clones, roughly 89% found once; its top ten account for under 2.5%. Sequences were derived from peripheral blood, sampled on day 0 of AZD1222 vaccination. The receptor comes from an adult in good health. The chain combines TRBV29-1 with TRBJ1-3; the D is unclear. CDR3 protein: CSVAQSSGNTIYF. The CDR3 DNA sequence: TGCAGCGTTGCCCAAAGCTCTGGAAACACCATATATTTT.